Listed below are T cell receptor beta chains from one sample, sequenced in a study of blood T cells in healthy people across ages. One entry per CDR3 protein, called by TCRdb with MiXCR from the 5' RACE reads. Seen here are about 1.8 million distinct CDR3 sequences, roughly 50% observed once, and the top ten hold 2.1%. Sequenced input: blood. The receptors come from a woman aged 40 to 50 in good health. CDR3s include the opening cysteine and the closing phenylalanine or tryptophan. Clone size is stated in some rows and not others, as once, few, many or a class when expanded.

once	TRBV10-3	TRBJ2-7	CAIQETGGIYEQYF
.	TRBV9	TRBJ2-1	CASSVGGRGASDEQFF
.	TRBV24-1	TRBJ2-3	CATSDIAGGSPTTDTQYF
.	TRBV27	TRBJ2-5	CASSPLAGGYQETQYF
few	TRBV6-2/TRBV6-3	TRBJ2-7	CASSQLAGAPAHYEQYF
.	TRBV7-9	TRBJ2-1	CASSFTQYNEQFF
.	TRBV28	TRBJ2-7	CASGRGSSYEQYF
.	TRBV3-1	TRBJ2-1	CASSQASGGPSYNEQFF
.	TRBV28	TRBJ1-2	CASSYGPTGDGHGYTF
.	TRBV5-1	TRBJ1-1	CASSRGTGTNTEAFF
.	TRBV7-2	TRBJ2-3	CACSLEAGRTTDTQYF
.	TRBV6-2/TRBV6-3	TRBJ2-5	CASRSEGVLRETQYF
.	TRBV27	TRBJ2-3	CASVVSDTQYF
.	TRBV5-4	TRBJ2-3	CASSKGGLAADTQYF
.	TRBV9	TRBJ2-6	CASSVVATANSGANVLTF
few	TRBV9	TRBJ1-2	CASSVGVNYGYTF
once	TRBV7-2	TRBJ1-2	CASSLDREGNYGYTF
few	TRBV6-4	TRBJ2-1	CASSARAGGQNEQFF
.	TRBV20-1	TRBJ1-2	CSAQDRGHGYTF
.	TRBV20-1	TRBJ2-3	CSASTGTSGGPFSTDTQYF
.	TRBV24-1	TRBJ2-7	CATATSSYEQYF
.	TRBV6-5	TRBJ1-2	CASALQGNYGYTF
once	TRBV25-1	TRBJ2-5	CASSEFGGLGTQYF
once	TRBV12-3/TRBV12-4	TRBJ2-3	CASSPLSLAGARGSTDTQYF
.	TRBV4-3	TRBJ2-7	CASSQDSGTYEQYF
.	TRBV6-5	TRBJ2-5	CASTPRGGRETQYF
.	TRBV4-1	TRBJ2-4	CASSQDWGHNDPKNIQYF
few	TRBV6-5	TRBJ2-7	CASSYRAPTYEQYF
.	TRBV3-1	TRBJ2-2	CVSSQLLGTGRNTGELFF
few	TRBV11-1	TRBJ2-1	CASSFARLNNEQFF
many	TRBV7-2	TRBJ2-3	CASSLRLTDTQYF
.	TRBV6-5	TRBJ2-3	CASRPGLISLTDTQYF